This is a list of T cell receptor beta chains from one sample in a study of early stage breast cancer tumors. Here immunoSEQ multiplex PCR was the method, and the copy in TCRdb shows in-frame clones only, minus some. The table lists tens of thousands of clones, 70% to 80% of them singletons. Sequences were obtained from blood. Receptors were obtained from a person aged 25 to 39 with breast cancer. Each CDR3 is given with its conserved first and last residue. A D gene is named only where the DNA matches it firmly. Clone size is not always given. Where it is, it says once, few, many or a class for expanded clones.

d_gene	abundance	v_gene	j_gene	CDR3aa	CDR3nt
.	.	TRBV5-8	TRBJ1-2	CASGLGADANYGYTF	TGTGCCAGCGGCTTAGGGGCAGACGCTAACTATGGCTACACCTTC
TRBD2	.	TRBV6-1	TRBJ2-7	CASSGSGTSLSYEQYF	TGTGCCAGCAGTGGATCCGGGACTAGCCTCTCATACGAGCAGTACTTC
.	.	TRBV7-8	TRBJ2-5	CASSPGTQETQYF	TGTGCCAGCAGCCCAGGGACTCAAGAGACCCAGTACTTC
.	few	TRBV30	TRBJ1-1	CAWSVEAENTEAFF	TGTGCCTGGAGTGTCGAGGCAGAGAACACTGAAGCTTTCTTT
TRBD1	.	TRBV27	TRBJ1-5	CASSPTGGGPNQPQHF	TGTGCCAGCAGTCCCACAGGGGGGGGTCCCAATCAGCCCCAGCATTTT
TRBD1	.	TRBV4-2	TRBJ1-5	CASSTLDRGRPNQPQHF	TGTGCCAGCAGCACCCTGGACAGGGGGCGGCCCAATCAGCCCCAGCATTTT
.	.	TRBV12-5	TRBJ1-5	CASGRGPSVTHF	TGTGCTAGTGGTAGGGGCCCAAGCGTGACGCATTTT
.	.	TRBV7-9	TRBJ1-1	CASSVMRMNTEAFF	TGTGCCAGCAGTGTGATGAGAATGAACACTGAAGCTTTCTTT
TRBD1	.	TRBV5-8	TRBJ1-1	CASSLNRGTEAFF	TGTGCCAGCAGCTTGAACAGGGGAACTGAAGCTTTCTTT
.	.	TRBV6-4	TRBJ2-2	CASSDLKVGELFF	TGTGCCAGCAGTGATCTTAAGGTCGGGGAGCTGTTTTTT
.	few	TRBV10-1	TRBJ2-7	CASSGGSEQYF	TGCGCCAGCAGTGGGGGGTCCGAGCAGTACTTC
.	.	TRBV18	TRBJ2-1	CASSRERGASEQFF	TGTGCCAGCTCACGGGAACGAGGCGCTAGTGAGCAGTTCTTC
.	medium-sized	TRBV30	TRBJ2-1	CAWIPQGSFYNEQFF	TGTGCCTGGATCCCCCAGGGGTCTTTCTACAATGAGCAGTTCTTC
.	.	TRBV4-2	TRBJ1-2	CASSQGGKAGYTF	TGTGCCAGCAGCCAAGGGGGGAAGGCTGGCTACACCTTC
TRBD2	.	TRBV29-1	TRBJ2-1	CSANLAGSYNEQFF	TGCAGCGCCAATCTAGCGGGGTCTTACAATGAGCAGTTCTTC
.	.	TRBV25-1	TRBJ2-2	CASSDSLLNTGELFF	TGTGCCAGCAGTGATTCTCTCCTGAACACCGGGGAGCTGTTTTTT
.	.	TRBV7-9	TRBJ2-7	CASSQLPSTGTYEQYF	TGTGCCAGCAGCCAACTTCCTAGCACAGGCACCTACGAGCAGTACTTC
TRBD2	.	TRBV11-2	TRBJ2-1	CASSPRGGLASYNEQFF	TGTGCCAGCAGCCCCCGGGGGGGACTGGCCTCATACAATGAGCAGTTCTTC
.	.	TRBV12-5	TRBJ1-2	CASGTNYGYTF	TGTGCTAGTGGTACTAACTATGGCTACACCTTC
TRBD1	.	TRBV7-2	TRBJ1-1	CASSLAGQAEAFF	TGTGCCAGCAGCTTAGCCGGACAGGCTGAAGCTTTCTTT
TRBD1	.	TRBV30	TRBJ1-6	CAWGDRVLPPNSPLHF	TGTGCCTGGGGGGACAGGGTCCTTCCCCCTAATTCACCCCTCCACTTT
TRBD2	once	TRBV27	TRBJ2-7	CASSLLGGRHGYEQYF	TGTGCCAGCAGTTTGTTAGGCGGGAGACACGGCTACGAGCAGTACTTC
TRBD2	.	TRBV28	TRBJ2-3	CASTPGASGSRDTQYF	TGTGCCAGCACTCCCGGGGCTAGCGGGAGTAGGGATACGCAGTATTTT
.	.	TRBV2	TRBJ2-1	CASSYYNEQFF	TGTGCCAGCAGCTACTACAATGAGCAGTTCTTC
TRBD2	.	TRBV5-4	TRBJ2-3	CASSAFTSGVPDTQYF	TGTGCCAGCAGCGCATTCACTAGCGGGGTCCCAGATACGCAGTATTTT
TRBD2	.	TRBV6-1	TRBJ2-1	CASSGARTSGAPVYNEQFF	TGTGCCAGCAGTGGGGCCCGGACTAGCGGTGCTCCCGTCTACAATGAGCAGTTCTTC
.	few	TRBV5-5	TRBJ1-1	CASSLDRRLEAFF	TGTGCCAGCAGCCTCGACAGGCGTCTTGAAGCTTTCTTT
.	once	TRBV30	TRBJ1-1	CAWSGGGPEAFF	TGTGCCTGGAGTGGCGGAGGCCCTGAAGCTTTCTTT
TRBD1	.	TRBV10-2	TRBJ1-3	CASSPGQGRNTIYF	TGCGCCAGCAGCCCGGGACAGGGAAGAAACACCATATATTTT
.	.	TRBV20-1	TRBJ1-2	CSAGTFDDYTF	TGCAGTGCTGGGACATTTGATGACTACACCTTC
TRBD1	.	TRBV5-1	TRBJ1-5	CASSLTGDGNQPQHF	TGCGCCAGCAGCTTGACAGGGGACGGCAATCAGCCCCAGCATTTT
TRBD1	.	TRBV5-5	TRBJ2-7	CASSLVQGATYEQYF	TGTGCCAGCAGCTTGGTACAGGGGGCAACCTACGAGCAGTACTTC
TRBD1	.	TRBV7-9	TRBJ2-1	CASSFGQGESNEQFF	TGTGCCAGCAGCTTCGGACAGGGTGAATCCAATGAGCAGTTCTTC
.	few	TRBV5-1	TRBJ1-1	CASSPSGQQGNTEAFF	TGCGCCAGCAGCCCTTCCGGACAACAGGGCAACACTGAAGCTTTCTTT
.	.	TRBV19	TRBJ1-2	CASMVAGGLIYGYTF	TGTGCCAGTATGGTAGCGGGGGGTCTCATTTATGGCTACACCTTC
.	.	TRBV2	TRBJ1-2	CASSEGGLYYGYTF	TGTGCCAGCAGTGAAGGCGGGCTTTACTATGGCTACACCTTC
.	.	TRBV27	TRBJ1-1	CASSLWGSEAFF	TGTGCCAGCAGTTTATGGGGCAGTGAAGCTTTCTTT
TRBD2	.	TRBV4-3	TRBJ2-1	CASSQAASGAYNEQFF	TGCGCCAGCAGCCAAGCGGCTAGCGGGGCCTACAATGAGCAGTTCTTC
TRBD1	medium-sized	TRBV6-4	TRBJ2-2	CASSPGTGNTGELFF	TGTGCCAGCAGCCCCGGGACAGGGAACACCGGGGAGCTGTTTTTT
.	.	TRBV7-9	TRBJ2-6	CASSPRGGLSGANVLTF	TGTGCCAGCAGCCCTAGAGGTGGACTCTCTGGGGCCAACGTCCTGACTTTC
.	.	TRBV30	TRBJ2-1	CAWRDLFSYNEQFF	TGTGCCTGGAGGGACTTGTTCTCCTACAATGAGCAGTTCTTC
.	once	TRBV7-2	TRBJ2-4	CASSNLNIQYF	TGTGCCAGCAGCAATTTAAACATTCAGTACTTC
.	.	TRBV7-8	TRBJ1-4	CASSLSRNSEKLFF	TGTGCCAGCAGCTTAAGCAGGAACTCGGAAAAACTGTTTTTT
.	.	TRBV30	TRBJ1-2	CAWSLDRNYGYTF	TGTGCCTGGAGCCTAGACAGGAACTATGGCTACACCTTC
.	.	TRBV30	TRBJ2-1	CAWSVYRNEQFF	TGTGCCTGGAGTGTATACCGAAATGAGCAGTTCTTC
TRBD1	.	TRBV7-2	TRBJ1-2	CASSSLGQGGGYTF	TGTGCCAGCAGCTCACTGGGACAGGGTGGAGGCTACACCTTC
.	.	TRBV5-1	TRBJ1-1	CASSLGPEAFF	TGCGCCAGCAGCCTGGGACCAGAAGCTTTCTTT
TRBD2	.	TRBV7-8	TRBJ2-2	CASSSHLLRGRGRLSNTGELFF	TGTGCCAGCAGCTCTCATCTTCTTAGGGGACGCGGGAGGCTTTCGAACACCGGGGAGCTGTTTTTT
.	.	TRBV9	TRBJ1-2	CASSATSRDLNGYTF	TGTGCCAGCAGCGCCACCAGCAGGGACTTGAATGGCTACACCTTC
TRBD2	.	TRBV2	TRBJ2-7	CASWTSPYEQYF	TGTGCCAGCTGGACTAGCCCCTACGAGCAGTACTTC
TRBD1	few	TRBV5-1	TRBJ1-2	CASSLSRQGGYGYTF	TGCGCCAGCAGCTTGTCGAGACAGGGAGGCTATGGCTACACCTTC